Sequencing of this TCR beta chain was carried out in a study of tissue T cells after allogeneic stem cell transplantation. Overall study results and limits: Blood and spleen captured only part of the tissue TCR repertoire. Shared clones across patients were few; motif clustering revealed tissue-specific shared signatures.

The germline V gene has CDR1 NNHNN and CDR2 SYGAGS (reference sequence). The J segment lost 2 bases and the V segment lost 0 bases, leaving 3 bases of the junction unmatched. The CDR3 has 15 amino acids. The method was immunoSEQ multiplex PCR; TCRdb's version includes in-frame clones alone and lacks a portion of them. The repertoire consists of some 6,700 clones, with around 44% occurring once and the leading ten covering over 6.5%. Time point: mouse harvest day 7 after allogeneic transplant. Mouse grafts combined 10^7 T-cell-depleted bone marrow cells with 10^6 splenic CD5+ T cells. Mice had MHC-mismatched B6 into BALB/c GVHD, sampled day 7 or 14. As regards this clone: Its antigen is unidentified. Gene names are mouse gene names. The CDR3 end is not reached by the read, which stops 1 residue before it; the germline J gene fills it in.

The receptor was isolated from a female BALB/c mouse given C57BL/6 T cells with graft-versus-host disease after an allogeneic hematopoietic cell transplant. The chain carries TRBV13-2 and TRBJ1-2; 8 nucleotides align to TRBD1. Sequenced input: gut tissue. CDR3 DNA (partial): TGTGCCAGCGGTGATGGGCAGGGGGCCAACTCCGACTACACC. It is translated as CASGDGQGANSDYT. The full CDR3 reads CASGDGQGANSDYTF.